The source of this T cell receptor (beta chain) is a study of shared clonotypes between healthy human individuals. Study-wide background: Per donor, CD8 memory used one plate, CD8 naive used two, CD4 memory used three and CD4 naive used three.

Those who donated, Caucasian adults without exception, all lived in Nashville, Tennessee. Points from the study as a whole: Sampling covered blood only; tissue repertoires likely differ.

The authors' processing: Because ImmunoSEQ provided only junction sequences with no quality scores, the filtering differed. Sequencing was performed with immunoSEQ multiplex PCR; in TCRdb, only in-frame clones are kept and a portion is missing. From that table come the V and J calls and clone size; the DNA was used to work out D and trimming. The table has approximately 2.5 million clones, around nine tenths seen once. Comments on this clone: Its target is not known. Other nucleotide sequences from this sample produce the same CDR3.

Sequencing was carried out using naive CD4+ T cells sorted from blood. The sample's subset: CD45RA+ positively selected. The TCR was taken from a man between 18 and 29 years old in good health.

This CDR3 reads CASSIQNQPQHF. For the CDR3, the DNA is TGTGCCAGTAGTATCCAGAATCAGCCCCAGCATTTT. This sequence joins TRBV19 and TRBJ1-5; no reliable D call. The CDR3 consists of 12 residues. Germline V gene sequence: CDR1 LNHDA, CDR2 SQIVND (reference sequence). The germline V and J ends were trimmed by 3 bases and 4 bases, with 4 bases remaining between them.